The 8 T cell receptor beta chains below were found in one sample sequenced in a study of CD8 T cell repertoires and HIV-1 epitope variants. No antigen has been identified for these receptors. Sequencing was performed with immunoSEQ multiplex PCR; in TCRdb, only in-frame clones are kept and a portion is missing. The sample lists about 4,800 clones, over 65% occurring once. The specimen was cultured CD8+ T cells derived from PBMCs. The receptors here all came from a male donor with HIV.

The CDR3 nucleotides are TGCAGCGTTGAGGCCTATAGCGGAGGCTCCTACAATGAGCAGTTCTTC. This gives the protein CSVEAYSGGSYNEQFF. V gene TRBV29-1 combines with J gene TRBJ2-1; a possible D gene is TRBD2 (6 bases). Trimming shortened V by 3 bases and J by 0 bases, and 15 bases separated the two germline ends. This CDR3 has 16 residues. CDR1 SQVTM and CDR2 ANQGSEA come from the germline V gene.

The chain is built from TRBV11-2 and TRBJ2-1; 7 bases match TRBD1. CDR1 SGHAT and CDR2 FQNNGV come from the germline V gene. Trimming at V came to 3 bases and at J to 4 bases, leaving 0 bases not matched to a gene. This CDR3 is built from 13 residues. The CDR3 spells CASSLGQYNEQFF. DNA of the CDR3: TGTGCCAGCAGCTTGGGACAGTACAATGAGCAGTTCTTC. Based on the CDR3 plus reference TRBV11-2 and TRBJ2-1, the full variable domain is EAGVAQSPRYKIIEKRQSVAFWCNPISGHATLYWYQQILGQGPKLLIQFQNNGVVDDSQLPKDRFSAERLKGVDSTLKIQPAKLEDSAVYLCASSLGQYNEQFFGPGTRLTVL.

The CDR3 region is CASSLSISGSPDTGELFF. The CDR3 bases are TGTGCCAGCAGTTTGTCGATAAGCGGGAGTCCGGACACCGGGGAGCTGTTTTTT. The chain employs TRBV27 and TRBJ2-2; 8 nucleotides match TRBD2. J was trimmed by 3 bases and V by 3 bases; bases with no gene match: 12. The germline V gene has CDR1 MNHEY and CDR2 SMNVEV (reference sequence). The CDR3 contains 18 residues.

The genes are TRBV7-9 and TRBJ2-7; tentatively, D is TRBD2 (6 bases). CDR1 SEHNR and CDR2 FQNEAQ come from the germline V gene (reference sequence). This CDR3 has 13 residues. Trimming pared 5 bases from V and 2 bases from J, leaving 10 bases between. The CDR3 spells CASSQTSTYEQYF. For the CDR3, the DNA is TGTGCCAGCAGCCAGACTAGTACCTACGAGCAGTACTTC.

This chain joins TRBV4-1 and TRBJ1-1, with 11 bases lining up with TRBD1. This CDR3 has 15 amino acids. Germline loops: CDR1 MGHRA, CDR2 YSYEKL. Trimming cost V 4 bases and J 4 bases; bases outside gene matches: 5. The CDR3 loop reads CASSPGQGGSTEAFF. DNA for the CDR3: TGCGCCAGCAGCCCGGGACAGGGGGGAAGCACTGAAGCTTTCTTT.

The CDR3 nucleotides are TGTGCCAGCAGCTTAGCGGGACAGGGGGTGGACTACGAGCAGTACTTC. Translated: CASSLAGQGVDYEQYF. The chain combines TRBV7-9 with TRBJ2-7; TRBD1 agrees at 11 bases. The germline V gene encodes CDR1 SEHNR and CDR2 FQNEAQ (reference sequence). The V and J ends lost 0 bases and 3 bases, in that order; junction bases with no gene match: 4. CDR3 size: 16 residues.

The chain employs TRBV9 and TRBJ2-6; D perhaps matches TRBD1 (5 bases). Trimming removed 1 base at V and 0 bases at J, with 11 bases between. The germline V gene encodes CDR1 SGDLS and CDR2 YYNGEE. The CDR3 runs 17 residues. The CDR3 protein is CASSVTGHVSGANVLTF. The CDR3 DNA reads as TGTGCCAGCAGCGTAACAGGACACGTCTCTGGGGCCAACGTCCTGACTTTC.

The chain uses TRBV7-9 and TRBJ2-1, with D possibly being TRBD1 or TRBD2 (7 bases each). Germline V lookup: CDR1 SEHNR, CDR2 FQNEAQ (reference sequence). This CDR3 has 15 amino acids. V lost 2 bases, J lost 7 bases, and 15 bases lay in between. The CDR3 loop reads CASSLSLQGGNEQFF. CDR3 nucleotide sequence: TGTGCCAGCAGCTTATCTCTTCAGGGGGGGAATGAGCAGTTCTTC.